What follows are 2 T cell receptor beta chains derived from one specimen sequenced in a study of CD8+CD57+ T cells in acquired aplastic anemia. Researchers used genomic DNA as the template to profile TCR beta VDJ and CDR3. TCRdb recomputed calls from the reads with MiXCR, one row per CDR3 protein. The table lists 200,000 to 300,000 distinct CDR3 sequences, approximately 80% of them singletons. In patients chosen for sequencing, flow cytometry had shown CD8+CD57+ cell expansion. Sequencing input: sorted CD4+, CD8+, or CD8+CD57+ T cells (not recorded which) from PBMCs. Receptors originate from a human donor with aplastic anemia.

The chain links TRBV2 to TRBJ2-1; either TRBD1 or TRBD2 may supply D (6 bases each). The J call may be faulty, since TRBJ2-7 better matches the DNA end. CDR1 and CDR2 from the germline V gene are SNHLY and FYNNEI. The CDR3 is 13 amino acids. The CDR3 DNA reads TGTGCCAGCAGGGACGGGGGCGCCCATGCGCAGTACTTC. Its protein product is CASRDGGAHAQYF.

This clonotype was detected once. This chain connects TRBV2 to TRBJ1-2; 9 nucleotides agree with TRBD1. Looked up from germline, CDR1 is SNHLY and CDR2 is FYNNEI. Losses at the gene ends were 10 bases for V and 12 bases for J; bases not matched to a gene: 27. The CDR3 has 17 amino acids. In DNA form, the CDR3 reads TGTGCCACCAGCAGGTACAGGGGGCGCTCGGGAGACTATAGTGACACCTTC. Translating it yields CATSRYRGRSGDYSDTF.